The 26 T cell receptor beta chains below all came from one sample that was sequenced in a study of memory CD4+ T cells and cytomegalovirus serostatus. Single viable CD3+CD4+CD8-CD45RO+ cells were sorted as the memory CD4+ T cells. Using immunoSEQ multiplex PCR, the repertoire was profiled, and TCRdb retains in-frame clones only, with some absent. The sample holds 50,000 to 60,000 clones, 65% to 80% seen once. The sequencing sample was made of memory CD4+ T cells from blood. All receptors come from an adult in good health and CMV-seropositive.

The V gene is TRBV6-5, the J gene TRBJ1-3; no definite D call. The CDR3 is made up of 16 amino acids. Germline V lookup: CDR1 MNHEY, CDR2 SVGAGI. V was shortened by 0 bases and J by 0 bases, with 9 bases between the two germline ends. CDR3 in amino acids: CASSYSSGFSGNTIYF. The CDR3 nucleotides are TGTGCCAGCAGTTACTCGAGTGGATTCTCTGGAAACACCATATATTTT.

The CDR3 here is CSARDWEKLFF. The DNA for the CDR3 is TGCAGTGCTAGAGATTGGGAAAAACTGTTTTTT. The chain is built from TRBV20-1 and TRBJ1-4; D is unclear. Germline CDR1 and CDR2: DFQATT and SNEGSKA (reference sequence). CDR3 length equals 11 residues. Trimming left V 0 bases short and J 8 bases short, with 4 bases between.

CDR3 sequence: CSARSGTGQFF. CDR3 DNA: TGCAGTGCTAGATCCGGGACTGGGCAGTTCTTC. The rearrangement joins TRBV20-1 to TRBJ2-1, with D possibly being TRBD2 (6 bases). CDR1 and CDR2 (germline): DFQATT, SNEGSKA (reference sequence). This CDR3 has 11 residues. Deletions cut 2 bases from V and 12 bases from J, with 11 bases between.

In the case of this clone: The junction shows a germline mismatch at one end, possibly a read error. The rearrangement joins TRBV2 to TRBJ1-6; no firm D call. Germline V gene sequence: CDR1 SNHLY, CDR2 FYNNEI. This CDR3 contains 13 residues. The CDR3 DNA sequence: TGTGCCAGCAGTGAGGTCCAAAATTCACCCTTCCACTTT. Protein: CASSEVQNSPFHF.

The gene calls are TRBV18 and TRBJ1-6; TRBD1 is a possible D gene (6 bases). From germline, CDR1 is KGHSH and CDR2 LQKENI. The CDR3 contains 15 residues. V was shortened by 5 bases and J by 1 base, with 9 bases between the two germline ends. The CDR3 sequence: CASSLQGSYNSPLHF. CDR3 bases: TGTGCCAGCTCATTACAGGGTTCCTATAATTCACCCCTCCACTTT.

The V gene is TRBV4-2, the J gene TRBJ1-6; 7 bases align to TRBD1. Germline CDR1 and CDR2: LGHNA and YNFKEQ. Unmatched junction bases numbered 4, after V lost 2 bases and J lost 9 bases. This CDR3 contains 14 residues. CDR3 in amino acids: CASSQPGGRSPLHF. In DNA form, the CDR3 reads TGTGCCAGCAGCCAACCAGGGGGTCGTTCACCCCTCCACTTT.

This clone was counted only a few times. The chain has TRBV7-3 and TRBJ2-1, with TRBD1 matching 8 bases. J lost 8 bases, V lost 3 bases, and 6 bases had no gene match. Germline values: CDR1 SGHTA, CDR2 FQGTGA. This CDR3 spans 14 amino acids. CDR3 region: CASSLDRERHEQFF. In DNA form, the CDR3 reads TGTGCCAGCAGCTTGGACAGGGAAAGGCATGAGCAGTTCTTC.

The chain links TRBV25-1 to TRBJ2-1; D remains ambiguous. Trimming stripped 8 bases from V and 0 bases from J, with 11 bases between. This CDR3 is built from 14 residues. Looked up from germline, CDR1 is MGHDK and CDR2 is SYGVNS. Here the CDR3 reads CASSRESSYNEQFF. The CDR3 DNA sequence: TGTGCCAGCTCTCGAGAAAGCTCCTACAATGAGCAGTTCTTC.

This chain uses TRBV29-1 with TRBJ1-4, with 8 bases lining up with TRBD1. With 7 bases clipped from V and 8 bases from J, the junction kept 12 bases outside the gene matches. The CDR3 sequence is 14 residues long. Germline V gives CDR1 SQVTM, CDR2 ANQGSEA. CDR3 sequence (DNA): TGCAGCGCGGAGACAGGGGTGGGAAAGGAAAAACTGTTTTTT. Translated, it gives CSAETGVGKEKLFF.

This chain uses TRBV2 with TRBJ2-7; D is unclear. CDR1 and CDR2 from the germline V gene are SNHLY and FYNNEI. This CDR3 spans 13 amino acids. V shed 3 bases and J shed 1 base, with 7 bases lying between them. CDR3 sequence: CASSDFRSYEQYF. DNA of the CDR3: TGTGCCAGCAGTGATTTCAGATCCTACGAGCAGTACTTC.

A word on this clone: The sample contains more than one DNA sequence encoding this CDR3. The rearrangement uses TRBV19 and TRBJ1-2, with a possible D match to TRBD1 (5 bases). V was clipped by 4 bases and J by 4 bases, with 16 bases between them. The CDR3 is 15 residues long. Germline V gene sequence: CDR1 LNHDA, CDR2 SQIVND (reference sequence). The chain's CDR3 is CASSTRTGSLYGYTF. The DNA of the CDR3 is TGTGCCAGTAGTACGCGAACAGGTTCGCTCTATGGCTACACCTTC.

The gene calls are TRBV30 and TRBJ2-7; perhaps TRBD2 as D (6 bases). The CDR3 runs 13 residues. The germline V gene has CDR1 GTSNPN and CDR2 SVGIG (reference sequence). The V gene lost 1 base and the J gene lost 2 bases, with 9 bases spanning the gap. The CDR3 DNA reads TGTGCCTGGAGTGACTGGAGGGCCTACGAGCAGTACTTC. The encoded protein is CAWSDWRAYEQYF.

The V call is TRBV28, the J call TRBJ1-4; unclear D gene. Germline V lookup: CDR1 MDHEN, CDR2 SYDVKM. Trimming took off 7 bases at V and 2 bases at J, with 14 bases between the two ends. There are 15 residues in the CDR3. CDR3 nucleotides: TGTGCCAGCAAGACTTCCGGAGCGACTAATGAAAAACTGTTTTTT. It encodes CASKTSGATNEKLFF.

The chain has TRBV4-3 and TRBJ1-3; D is perhaps TRBD1 (6 bases). Germline V gene data show CDR1 as LGHNA and CDR2 as YSLEER. V lost 0 bases and J 0 bases, leaving 12 bases between the germline ends. The CDR3 totals 17 residues. DNA for the CDR3: TGCGCCAGCAGCCAAGATGCGGGACACAGCTCTGGAAACACCATATATTTT. Its translation: CASSQDAGHSSGNTIYF.

The chain is built from TRBV18 and TRBJ1-5; possibly TRBD1 for D (6 bases). The germline V gene has CDR1 KGHSH and CDR2 LQKENI. CDR3 length: 14 amino acids. The V end was cut by 6 bases, the J end by 3 bases, with 12 bases between. In nucleotides, the CDR3 is TGTGCCAGCTCCCTAGGACAGCACAATCAGCCCCAGCATTTT. It yields the protein CASSLGQHNQPQHF.

V gene TRBV6-6 combines with J gene TRBJ1-6; D unclear. The CDR3 contains 15 residues. V gave up 6 bases and J gave up 0 bases, with 9 bases separating them. Germline assignment: CDR1 MNHNY and CDR2 SVGAGI (reference sequence). The CDR3 nucleotides are TGTGCCAGCAGGACCGGTGGCTCCTATAATTCACCCCTCCACTTT. Amino acid sequence: CASRTGGSYNSPLHF.

This sequence joins TRBV5-4 and TRBJ2-7; D unclear. From germline, CDR1 is SGHNT and CDR2 YYREEE (reference sequence). This CDR3 is built from 13 residues. V gave up 0 bases and J gave up 0 bases, with 4 bases separating them. CDR3 loop: CASSLDRSYEQYF. The CDR3 bases are TGTGCCAGCAGCTTGGACCGCTCCTACGAGCAGTACTTC.

This clone was picked up a small number of times. The chain joins TRBV9 to TRBJ2-1; 9 bases line up with TRBD1. This CDR3 has 15 residues. Germline V gene lookup returns CDR1 SGDLS and CDR2 YYNGEE. V shed 5 bases and J 5 bases; nucleotides not matched to a gene: 8. The CDR3 coding sequence is TGTGCCAGCAGAGGGGACAGGGAAGGACACAATGAGCAGTTCTTC. It encodes CASRGDREGHNEQFF.

This clone was counted between two and nine times. The J gene is TRBJ2-1, the V gene TRBV28; D is perhaps TRBD2 (7 bases). Germline CDR1 MDHEN, CDR2 SYDVKM. V gave up 6 bases and J gave up 0 bases, with 15 bases separating them. The CDR3 runs 16 residues. For the CDR3, the DNA is TGTGCCAGCAGGGTAGGGGGGGCTAGCTCCTACAATGAGCAGTTCTTC. Translation: CASRVGGASSYNEQFF. Full variable domain (rest looked up from reference TRBV28 and TRBJ2-1): DVKVTQSSRYLVKRTGEKVFLECVQDMDHENMFWYRQDPGLGLRLIYFSYDVKMKEKGDIPEGYSVSREKKERFSLILESASTNQTSMYLCASRVGGASSYNEQFFGPGTRLTVL.

The chain employs TRBV5-5 and TRBJ2-7, with 10 bases aligning to TRBD2. Unmatched junction bases numbered 11, after V lost 6 bases and J lost 5 bases. This CDR3 spans 15 amino acids. Germline V lookup: CDR1 SGHKS, CDR2 YYEKEE (reference sequence). The CDR3 bases are TGTGCCAGCACCCGGCGGCTAGCGGGGGAGGACGAGCAGTACTTC. Its protein is CASTRRLAGEDEQYF.

The chain carries TRBV28 and TRBJ1-2; D unclear. Per germline, CDR1 MDHEN and CDR2 SYDVKM. The CDR3 loop spans 13 amino acids. V gave up 6 bases and J gave up 3 bases, with 11 bases separating them. In nucleotides, the CDR3 is TGTGCCAGCAGACGGCCTGAAGACTATGGCTACACCTTC. Amino acid sequence: CASRRPEDYGYTF.

This chain uses TRBV4-3 with TRBJ2-5, with TRBD1 identical over 7 bases. Germline CDR1 is LGHNA and CDR2 is YSLEER. With V trimmed by 4 bases and J by 0 bases, 8 bases remained unmatched. The CDR3 is 16 amino acids. The CDR3, as DNA: TGCGCCAGCAGCCCCGGAGGCAGGGGGTACCAAGAGACCCAGTACTTC. Translating it yields CASSPGGRGYQETQYF.

The chain links TRBV9 to TRBJ1-6; D might be TRBD1 (5 bases). The ends were cut back, 0 bases at V and 5 bases at J, with 9 bases in the middle. Germline lookup yields CDR1 SGDLS and CDR2 YYNGEE. CDR3 length: 15 residues. The CDR3 DNA follows: TGTGCCAGCAGCGTAGGGGACGTCCATAATTCACCCCTCCACTTT. It encodes CASSVGDVHNSPLHF.

The V call is TRBV10-2, the J call TRBJ2-5; a weak D match, TRBD2 (6 bases). Trimming removed 3 bases at V and 5 bases at J, with 19 bases between. CDR1 and CDR2 from the germline V gene are WSHSY and SAAADI. The CDR3 is 16 residues long. The CDR3 DNA sequence: TGCGCCAGCAGTGAATCTGCGGGACCCCCTAGGGAGACCCAGTACTTC. Translated: CASSESAGPPRETQYF.

CDR3 protein: CASSPTGKRAYEQYF. CDR3 DNA: TGTGCCAGCAGTCCGACAGGGAAGAGGGCCTACGAGCAGTACTTC. The V gene is TRBV28, the J gene TRBJ2-7, with 7 bases that match TRBD1. The CDR3 covers 15 residues. From germline, CDR1 is MDHEN and CDR2 SYDVKM. V shed 5 bases, J shed 2 bases, and the junction held 9 bases outside the gene matches.

The chain uses TRBV5-6 and TRBJ2-1; D is unresolved. The germline V gene has CDR1 SGHDT and CDR2 YYEEEE. V dropped 6 bases and J dropped 2 bases, with 18 bases sitting between them. The CDR3 runs 16 residues. CDR3 protein: CASTKTGGVPYNEQFF. The CDR3 DNA sequence: TGTGCCAGCACTAAAACCGGTGGGGTCCCCTACAATGAGCAGTTCTTC. Full variable domain (rest looked up from reference TRBV5-6 and TRBJ2-1): DAGVTQSPTHLIKTRGQQVTLRCSPKSGHDTVSWYQQALGQGPQFIFQYYEEEERQRGNFPDRFSGHQFPNYSSELNVNALLLGDSALYLCASTKTGGVPYNEQFFGPGTRLTVL.